The 6 T cell receptor beta chains listed next were all sequenced from one sample in a study of shared clonotypes between healthy human individuals. Only in-frame clones appear in the TCRdb table, and some are missing; sequencing was by immunoSEQ multiplex PCR. Of approximately 2.5 million clones listed, around 94% are singletons. Sequencing was done on a sample of naive CD4+ T cells sorted from blood. Sample subset: CD45RA+ positively selected. The origin of the receptors is a man aged 18 to 29 in good health.

Details on this clone: The same CDR3 arises from other DNA sequences in this sample as well. This rearrangement joins TRBV6-6 to TRBJ2-6; D is uncertain. V was shortened by 0 bases and J by 0 bases, with 6 bases between the two germline ends. The CDR3 has 16 residues. Germline values: CDR1 MNHNY, CDR2 SVGAGI (reference sequence). The CDR3 DNA follows: TGTGCCAGCAGTTACTCGCCGGGCTCTGGGGCCAACGTCCTGACTTTC. Protein: CASSYSPGSGANVLTF.

This chain joins TRBV5-4 and TRBJ1-5, with D tentatively TRBD1 (5 bases). The CDR3 is 18 amino acids. Germline values: CDR1 SGHNT, CDR2 YYREEE (reference sequence). Trimming stripped 4 bases from V and 0 bases from J, with 20 bases between. DNA for the CDR3: TGTGCCAGCAGCCCGCATACAAAGGGACCGTATAGCAATCAGCCCCAGCATTTT. This translates into CASSPHTKGPYSNQPQHF.

The CDR3 sequence: CASGGRDEKLFF. The DNA for the CDR3 is TGTGCCAGTGGCGGCCGGGATGAAAAACTGTTTTTT. The V call is TRBV19, the J call TRBJ1-4, with no clear D. Trimming cost V 8 bases and J 6 bases, with 10 bases left between them. Germline CDR1 reads LNHDA; CDR2 reads SQIVND (reference sequence). The CDR3 totals 12 residues.

The chain links TRBV5-1 to TRBJ2-7; 8 bases agree with TRBD2. Trimming took 4 bases from V and 3 from J; bases not matched to a gene: 6. CDR1 is SGHRS, CDR2 YFSETQ, per germline. The CDR3 extends over 14 amino acids. The CDR3 DNA sequence: TGCGCCAGCAGCCGCGGGGGGACAAGCTACGAGCAGTACTTC. Translating it yields CASSRGGTSYEQYF.

The J gene is TRBJ2-5, the V gene TRBV4-1; D may be TRBD1 (6 bases). The J call is uncertain, as TRBJ2-7 better fits the DNA end. Germline CDR1 reads MGHRA; CDR2 reads YSYEKL. The CDR3 runs 15 residues. CDR3 protein: CASSQEGGQFHEQYF. CDR3 DNA sequence: TGCGCCAGCAGCCAAGAAGGAGGACAGTTCCACGAGCAGTACTTC.

The CDR3 nucleotides are TGTGCCAGCAGCCCGGGTGGGGGCCTCTATGGCTACACCTTC. As protein: CASSPGGGLYGYTF. The rearrangement joins TRBV28 to TRBJ1-2; a possible D gene is TRBD1 (6 bases). The germline V and J ends were trimmed by 6 bases and 4 bases, with 15 bases remaining between them. The CDR3 consists of 14 residues. From germline, CDR1 is MDHEN and CDR2 SYDVKM.